This T cell receptor beta chain came from a study of identical twins. Study-level findings and limits: Insertions were fewer in abundant cord blood beta clonotypes, whereas memory repertoires showed none of this pattern. Zero-insertion analyses might be partly confounded by invariant T cells like MAIT and iNKT.

This clonotype was found a few times. Its target is not known. Trimming left V 4 bases short and J 7 bases short, with 18 bases between. The CDR3 has 16 residues. CDR1 is KGHDR and CDR2 is SFDVKD in the germline V gene. TCRdb processed the 5' RACE reads anew with MiXCR; each CDR3 protein has one entry. The table lists some 560,000 distinct CDR3 sequences, nearly 10% of them singletons, with approximately 3.2% in the top ten. In addition, the sample was reused for a study of yellow fever vaccine responses in identical twins.

The V gene is TRBV24-1, the J gene TRBJ2-2; D is possibly TRBD1 or TRBD2 (5 bases each). This clonotype was obtained from a woman aged 18-35 years in good health. Source material: PBMCs. The CDR3 is CATSDPGTAAGGELFF. Written as DNA, the CDR3 is TGTGCCACCAGTGACCCCGGGACGGCCGCGGGCGGGGAGCTGTTTTTT.